Below, 24 T cell receptor beta chains from the same sample are listed, as sequenced in a study of shared clonotypes between healthy human individuals. CD45RO negativity and positive selection for CCR7 defined naive CD8 cells, a population that excluded terminally differentiated effector memory CD45RA+ cells. The protocol was immunoSEQ multiplex PCR, while the TCRdb copy is restricted to in-frame clones and leaves out a portion. The repertoire holds approximately 1.9 million clones, with about 94% as singletons. Input material: naive CD8+ T cells from PBMCs. The receptors shown here come from a young man in good health. Some clones in this sample may be carry-over from other donors' samples.

As to this clone: The sample carries other DNA sequences with the same CDR3. The chain has TRBV27 and TRBJ2-1; D call uncertain. V lost 5 bases to trimming and J lost 3 bases, with 8 bases between them. The CDR3 is 13 residues long. CDR1 is MNHEY, CDR2 SMNVEV, per germline (reference sequence). CDR3 sequence (DNA): TGTGCCAGCAGTCCCGGGCGCTACAATGAGCAGTTCTTC. This codes for CASSPGRYNEQFF.

The CDR3 coding sequence is TGTGCCAGCAGCCGGGACAACTACAATGAGCAGTTCTTC. Its translation is CASSRDNYNEQFF. The chain employs TRBV9 and TRBJ2-1; D is possibly TRBD1 (6 bases). Germline V lookup: CDR1 SGDLS, CDR2 YYNGEE. Trimming removed 4 bases at V and 3 bases at J, with 8 bases between. This CDR3 is 13 amino acids long.

With regard to this clone: The same CDR3 can be traced to other DNA sequences in this sample. V is TRBV19 and J is TRBJ2-5; no definite D call. This CDR3 has 13 residues. Trimming removed 0 bases from V and 3 bases from J, with 5 bases in between. From germline, CDR1 is LNHDA and CDR2 SQIVND (reference sequence). CDR3 in amino acids: CASSIDAEETQYF. CDR3 sequence (DNA): TGTGCCAGTAGTATAGATGCTGAAGAGACCCAGTACTTC.

The chain links TRBV30 to TRBJ2-7; 10 nucleotides line up with TRBD1. CDR3 length: 15 residues. Germline lookup yields CDR1 GTSNPN and CDR2 SVGIG (reference sequence). The V and J ends lost 3 bases and 6 bases, in that order; junction bases with no gene match: 11. This chain's CDR3 is CAWREDRGYMGEQYF. DNA of the CDR3: TGTGCCTGGAGGGAGGACAGGGGGTATATGGGCGAGCAGTACTTC.

The chain uses TRBV7-2 and TRBJ2-5; perhaps D is TRBD1 or TRBD2 (6 bases each). Germline values: CDR1 SGHTA, CDR2 FQGNSA. The CDR3 consists of 16 residues. Trimming took 7 bases from V and 2 from J, leaving 20 bases between them. CDR3 sequence reads: CASKKGGWGQQETQYF. The CDR3 DNA reads TGTGCCAGCAAGAAGGGGGGTTGGGGGCAACAAGAGACCCAGTACTTC.

The CDR3 DNA reads TGTGCCAGTAGCGGGAGGGCCTATATCAATGAGCAGTTCTTC. It codes for CASSGRAYINEQFF. The V and J genes are TRBV19 and TRBJ2-1, with TRBD2 matching 8 bases. The CDR3 loop spans 14 amino acids. J gave up 6 bases and V 6 bases, and 7 bases lay outside the gene matches. The germline gives CDR1 LNHDA, CDR2 SQIVND (reference sequence).

A note on this clone: The sample contains more than one DNA sequence encoding this CDR3. The chain recombines TRBV27 with TRBJ2-1, with D perhaps being TRBD1 or TRBD2 (5 bases each). Trimming took 3 bases from V and 6 from J, leaving 6 bases between them. In germline, CDR1 is MNHEY, CDR2 SMNVEV (reference sequence). The CDR3 consists of 12 residues. This CDR3 is CASSFGGNEQFF. The CDR3 nucleotides are TGTGCCAGCAGTTTTGGGGGCAATGAGCAGTTCTTC.

The rearrangement joins TRBV6-5 to TRBJ2-1, with unresolved D. This CDR3 has 15 amino acids. Trimming left V 6 bases short and J 0 bases short, with 12 bases between. Looked up from germline, CDR1 is MNHEY and CDR2 is SVGAGI. The CDR3 reads CASSSDMSSYNEQFF. CDR3 nucleotides: TGTGCCAGCAGCTCCGACATGAGCTCCTACAATGAGCAGTTCTTC.

This chain links TRBV28 with TRBJ2-7; D tentatively reads TRBD1 or TRBD2 (5 bases each). Per germline, CDR1 MDHEN and CDR2 SYDVKM. The CDR3 extends over 14 amino acids. V lost 6 bases, J lost 3 bases, and 15 bases lay in between. Here the CDR3 reads CASSDTGTNYEQYF. CDR3 nucleotide sequence: TGTGCCAGCAGCGATACCGGGACGAACTACGAGCAGTACTTC.

The chain employs TRBV19 and TRBJ2-1, with D unclear. The CDR3 is 15 residues long. Germline CDR1 is LNHDA and CDR2 is SQIVND (reference sequence). Trimming left V 3 bases short and J 4 bases short, with 13 bases between. CDR3 sequence reads: CASSMSTGGYNEQFF. DNA for the CDR3: TGTGCCAGTAGTATGTCGACGGGCGGATACAATGAGCAGTTCTTC.

The chain links TRBV11-2 to TRBJ2-7, with 13 bases lining up with TRBD2. The germline CDR1 and CDR2 sequences are SGHAT and FQNNGV. The CDR3 length is 15 residues. Unmatched junction bases numbered 5, after V lost 3 bases and J lost 6 bases. The CDR3 region is CASSFPGLAGPEQYF. The CDR3 DNA follows: TGTGCCAGCAGCTTCCCGGGACTAGCGGGACCCGAGCAGTACTTC.

The genes are TRBV2 and TRBJ2-1, with TRBD2 matching 12 bases. CDR3 length: 17 residues. V lost 5 bases and J lost 6; bases outside the gene matches: 11. Per the germline V gene, CDR1 is SNHLY and CDR2 is FYNNEI. In DNA form, the CDR3 reads TGTGCCAGCAGTTTCCATTACGGGACTAGCGGGCGCAATGAGCAGTTCTTC. It specifies CASSFHYGTSGRNEQFF.

The chain couples TRBV5-4 to TRBJ1-1; the match to TRBD1 covers 7 bases. Germline V gene data show CDR1 as SGHNT and CDR2 as YYREEE (reference sequence). V lost 0 bases and J lost 7; bases outside the gene matches: 9. The CDR3 is 15 amino acids. The CDR3 protein is CASSLAAGGENEAFF. For the CDR3, the DNA is TGTGCCAGCAGCTTGGCGGCAGGGGGTGAGAATGAAGCTTTCTTT.

The J gene is TRBJ2-5, the V gene TRBV27; 7 nucleotides align to TRBD1. Germline CDR1 is MNHEY and CDR2 is SMNVEV (reference sequence). Unmatched junction bases numbered 13, after V lost 3 bases and J lost 0 bases. This CDR3 is 18 amino acids long. In DNA form, the CDR3 reads TGTGCCAGCAGTTTGGACCCACCCGGGACAGCTGACCAAGAGACCCAGTACTTC. The encoded protein is CASSLDPPGTADQETQYF.

CDR3 in amino acids: CASSEGLAGHNEQFF. CDR3 nucleotide sequence: TGTGCCAGCAGCGAGGGACTAGCGGGCCACAATGAGCAGTTCTTC. The chain uses TRBV9 and TRBJ2-1; the match to TRBD2 covers 12 bases. CDR1 is SGDLS and CDR2 is YYNGEE in the germline V gene. V dropped 3 bases and J dropped 5; count of bases not matched to a gene: 3. CDR3 size: 15 residues. Full variable domain (missing parts from reference TRBV9 and TRBJ2-1): DSGVTQTPKHLITATGQRVTLRCSPRSGDLSVYWYQQSLDQGLQFLIQYYNGEERAKGNILERFSAQQFPDLHSELNLSSLELGDSALYFCASSEGLAGHNEQFFGPGTRLTVL.

The rearrangement links TRBV6-5 to TRBJ1-1; D is unresolved. Germline CDR1 is MNHEY and CDR2 is SVGAGI. There are 14 residues in the CDR3. With 3 bases removed from V and 0 bases from J, the gap between germline ends came to 8 bases. The CDR3 is CASSYLYMNTEAFF. The CDR3 region has the DNA TGTGCCAGCAGTTATCTGTACATGAACACTGAAGCTTTCTTT.

The chain carries TRBV18 and TRBJ2-3; D is perhaps TRBD2 (5 bases). The germline V gene has CDR1 KGHSH and CDR2 LQKENI. Between the trimmed V and J ends, which lost 3 bases and 9 bases, there was a span of 13 bases. The CDR3 has 13 amino acids. The CDR3 nucleotides are TGTGCCAGCTCACCTCGGGAACTGGTGACGCAGTATTTT. Protein: CASSPRELVTQYF.

The chain recombines TRBV6-5 with TRBJ2-7, with 8 bases aligning to TRBD2. This CDR3 has 16 amino acids. V lost 4 bases, J lost 5 bases, and 13 bases stayed unmatched. Per the germline V gene, CDR1 is MNHEY and CDR2 is SVGAGI. The CDR3: CASSSFHEGLGNEQYF. The CDR3 nucleotides read TGTGCCAGCAGTTCTTTCCATGAGGGACTAGGTAACGAGCAGTACTTC.

The gene calls are TRBV25-1 and TRBJ1-1; D remains unclear. This CDR3 spans 14 amino acids. Germline V lookup: CDR1 MGHDK, CDR2 SYGVNS. V lost 2 bases and J 2 bases, leaving 9 bases between the germline ends. Written as DNA, the CDR3 is TGTGCCAGCAGTGAAGTAGGGCTAAACACTGAAGCTTTCTTT. This codes for CASSEVGLNTEAFF.

V gene TRBV25-1 combines with J gene TRBJ2-6, with D possibly matching TRBD1 (6 bases). This CDR3 is built from 16 residues. Germline V lookup: CDR1 MGHDK, CDR2 SYGVNS. V was trimmed by 8 bases and J by 2 bases, leaving 16 bases between them. CDR3 sequence (DNA): TGTGCCAGCGATGGGGGCGGCCGGCCTGGGGCCAACGTCCTGACTTTC. Its protein product is CASDGGGRPGANVLTF.

The rearrangement uses TRBV19 and TRBJ1-5; 7 nucleotides align to TRBD1. This CDR3 has 17 residues. Germline lookup yields CDR1 LNHDA and CDR2 SQIVND (reference sequence). V lost 7 bases to trimming and J lost 3 bases; unmatched junction nucleotides: 15. The CDR3 region is CASNFRQGSGINQPQHF. The DNA of the CDR3 is TGTGCCAGTAACTTCCGACAGGGATCGGGGATCAATCAGCCCCAGCATTTT.

The chain employs TRBV29-1 and TRBJ2-3; D call uncertain. This CDR3 is built from 11 residues. Germline lookup yields CDR1 SQVTM and CDR2 ANQGSEA. Trimming removed 3 bases at V and 6 bases at J, with 7 bases between. CDR3 residues: CSVDDGDTQYF. The DNA of the CDR3 is TGCAGCGTTGATGATGGGGATACGCAGTATTTT.

V and J are TRBV6-4 and TRBJ2-1, with 11 bases identical to TRBD2. V dropped 6 bases and J dropped 7; count of bases not matched to a gene: 5. The CDR3 is made up of 14 amino acids. Germline V gene lookup returns CDR1 MRHNA and CDR2 SNTAGT. This CDR3 reads CASRTSGSANEQFF. The CDR3 nucleotides are TGTGCCAGCAGAACTAGCGGGAGTGCGAATGAGCAGTTCTTC.

This rearrangement joins TRBV9 to TRBJ2-1; TRBD2 aligns across 14 bases. The CDR3 length is 18 residues. CDR1 is SGDLS and CDR2 is YYNGEE in the germline V gene. V shed 4 bases, J shed 7 bases, and the junction held 13 bases outside the gene matches. CDR3 sequence (DNA): TGTGCCAGCAGCTTGGGGACTAGCGGGAGATCGGGTCGGAATGAGCAGTTCTTC. Encoded protein: CASSLGTSGRSGRNEQFF. The full variable domain, rest sourced from reference TRBV9 and TRBJ2-1, is DSGVTQTPKHLITATGQRVTLRCSPRSGDLSVYWYQQSLDQGLQFLIQYYNGEERAKGNILERFSAQQFPDLHSELNLSSLELGDSALYFCASSLGTSGRSGRNEQFFGPGTRLTVL.